Below, 12 T cell receptor beta chains from the same sample are listed, as sequenced in a study of blood T cell repertoires in COVID-19. Only in-frame clones appear in the TCRdb table, and some are missing; sequencing was by immunoSEQ multiplex PCR. The sample yields just under 250,000 clones, around 89% seen once. Sequencing was carried out using PBMCs or T cells enriched from blood (not recorded which). These receptors originate from a woman in her 30s who had recovered from COVID-19.

The rearrangement uses TRBV25-1 and TRBJ1-1; D is undetermined. CDR1 and CDR2 from the germline V gene are MGHDK and SYGVNS. V was trimmed by 3 bases and J by 4 bases, leaving 6 bases between them. There are 12 residues in the CDR3. The DNA for the CDR3 is TGTGCCAGCAGTGATTCTATCACTGAAGCTTTCTTT. This encodes CASSDSITEAFF.

The chain couples TRBV15 to TRBJ2-5; possibly TRBD2 for D (5 bases). CDR1 LNHNV and CDR2 YYDKDF come from the germline V gene (reference sequence). The CDR3 length is 14 residues. Trimming removed 0 bases at V and 5 bases at J, with 10 bases between. The CDR3 DNA is TGTGCCACCAGCAGAGAGGCGGGTCTGGAGACCCAGTACTTC. This encodes CATSREAGLETQYF.

The J gene is TRBJ1-2, the V gene TRBV4-2, with unresolved D. The CDR3 consists of 13 residues. Germline V gene data show CDR1 as LGHNA and CDR2 as YNFKEQ. V lost 0 bases to trimming and J lost 6 bases, with 8 bases between them. The CDR3 DNA sequence: TGTGCCAGCAGCCAAGATGTTGAGGATGGCTACACCTTC. Protein: CASSQDVEDGYTF.

The chain links TRBV2 to TRBJ2-1, with D uncertain. Trimming shortened V by 4 bases and J by 7 bases, and 5 bases separated the two germline ends. Germline CDR1 SNHLY, CDR2 FYNNEI. The CDR3 length is 11 residues. The CDR3 nucleotides read TGTGCCAGCAGTGCTATTAATGAGCAGTTCTTC. As protein: CASSAINEQFF.

V and J are TRBV28 and TRBJ2-7; D gene ambiguous. Germline V gene lookup returns CDR1 MDHEN and CDR2 SYDVKM. V lost 3 bases and J lost 6, with 6 bases in between. The CDR3 sequence is 11 residues long. For the CDR3, the DNA is TGTGCCAGCAGTTTTACCGGCGAGCAGTACTTC. It codes for CASSFTGEQYF.

V usage is TRBV10-3 and J usage is TRBJ2-7, with 8 bases lining up with TRBD1. Germline-derived CDR1 and CDR2 are ENHRY and SYGVKD. The CDR3 has 14 residues. Losses at the gene ends were 5 bases for V and 0 bases for J; bases not matched to a gene: 3. The chain's CDR3 is CAISRQGSSYEQYF. The CDR3 region has the DNA TGTGCCATCAGTCGACAGGGGAGCTCCTACGAGCAGTACTTC.

The V gene is TRBV5-1, the J gene TRBJ1-1; 8 nucleotides line up with TRBD1. J lost 1 base, V lost 4 bases, and 3 bases had no gene match. Germline loops: CDR1 SGHRS, CDR2 YFSETQ. The CDR3 is made up of 14 amino acids. CDR3 nucleotide sequence: TGCGCCAGCAGCCCCGGACAGGGGAACACTGAAGCTTTCTTT. Its protein product is CASSPGQGNTEAFF.

This chain connects TRBV7-9 to TRBJ1-2, with 7 nucleotides matching TRBD1. J gave up 4 bases and V 6 bases, and 11 bases lay outside the gene matches. Germline V gene data show CDR1 as SEHNR and CDR2 as FQNEAQ (reference sequence). This CDR3 is 15 amino acids long. The CDR3 protein is CASSPGSGTVYGYTF. In DNA, the CDR3 is TGTGCCAGCAGTCCCGGGTCCGGGACAGTCTATGGCTACACCTTC.

The chain couples TRBV19 to TRBJ2-2; unclear D gene. V shed 4 bases and J shed 6 bases, with 9 bases lying between them. This CDR3 contains 13 residues. Germline V gene lookup returns CDR1 LNHDA and CDR2 SQIVND (reference sequence). The CDR3 here is CASSTSLSGELFF. The CDR3 DNA reads TGTGCCAGTAGTACGAGTTTGTCCGGGGAGCTGTTTTTT.

The chain joins TRBV29-1 to TRBJ1-2; TRBD1 matches at 9 bases. The trim removed 3 bases at V and 11 bases at J, leaving 4 bases unmatched. This CDR3 is 11 amino acids long. Germline V CDR1 and CDR2: SQVTM, ANQGSEA. In nucleotides, the CDR3 is TGCAGCGTTGAGGGACAGGGTTTTTACACCTTC. Translated, it gives CSVEGQGFYTF.

This chain connects TRBV27 to TRBJ1-2; D is uncertain. V was pared by 2 bases and J by 5 bases, with 9 bases between. CDR1 MNHEY and CDR2 SMNVEV come from the germline V gene (reference sequence). The CDR3 length is 13 residues. The chain's CDR3 is CASSLSRSYGYTF. DNA of the CDR3: TGTGCCAGCAGTTTAAGCCGGTCGTATGGCTACACCTTC.

This sequence joins TRBV29-1 and TRBJ2-1; possible D gene TRBD2, 5 bases. This CDR3 comprises 15 residues. Germline CDR1 is SQVTM and CDR2 is ANQGSEA. V lost 1 base to trimming and J lost 5 bases, with 15 bases between them. The CDR3 sequence: CSVEAGEGADNEQFF. CDR3 coding DNA: TGCAGCGTTGAAGCCGGGGAAGGCGCCGACAATGAGCAGTTCTTC.